This entry lists 32 T cell receptor beta chains sequenced from one sample in a study of cytomegalovirus exposure and HLA in healthy donors. With 60 Vbeta and 13 Jbeta primers, the PCR was carried out. Only in-frame clones appear in the TCRdb table, and some are missing; sequencing was by immunoSEQ multiplex PCR. The top ten hold 9.6% of the sample, which has 100,000 or so clones, over 60% seen once. Sequenced input: PBMCs. The receptors shown here come from a male donor in good health and CMV-seropositive.

This clone was counted between two and nine times. This chain connects TRBV4-1 to TRBJ2-2; TRBD1 matches 9 bases. V was pared by 2 bases and J by 4 bases, with 5 bases of the junction left unmatched. The CDR3 extends over 16 amino acids. Germline lookup yields CDR1 MGHRA and CDR2 YSYEKL. The CDR3 protein is CASSQHMTGGTGELFF. As DNA, the CDR3 is TGCGCCAGCAGCCAACATATGACAGGGGGCACCGGGGAGCTGTTTTTT.

For the CDR3, the DNA is TGTGCCAGCAGTTCCACCTATAGCGGGAGTTCCTACAATGAGCAGTTCTTC. It encodes CASSSTYSGSSYNEQFF. V gene TRBV27 combines with J gene TRBJ2-1; 9 bases are shared with TRBD2. V gave up 4 bases and J gave up 1 base; unmatched junction bases: 8. The CDR3 is 17 residues long. The germline V gene has CDR1 MNHEY and CDR2 SMNVEV (reference sequence).

The genes are TRBV4-3 and TRBJ2-1; D unresolved. Germline loops: CDR1 LGHNA, CDR2 YSLEER. The CDR3 is made up of 19 amino acids. V was cut by 1 base and J by 5 bases, with 24 bases left in between. In nucleotides, the CDR3 is TGCGCCAGCAGCCAAGGTCGTGTTCCGGCGCCCGCAGGAAACAATGAGCAGTTCTTC. Residues: CASSQGRVPAPAGNNEQFF.

The gene calls are TRBV29-1 and TRBJ2-3, with TRBD1 identical over 7 bases. J was trimmed by 4 bases and V by 5 bases; bases with no gene match: 6. The CDR3 has 13 amino acids. Germline lookup yields CDR1 SQVTM and CDR2 ANQGSEA. The CDR3 DNA sequence: TGCAGCGTTCTAGACAGGGCGGCAGATACGCAGTATTTT. This gives the protein CSVLDRAADTQYF.

This sequence joins TRBV13 and TRBJ2-3; 11 positions agree with TRBD1. The CDR3 has 14 amino acids. Germline lookup yields CDR1 PRHDT and CDR2 FYEKMQ (reference sequence). Germline trimming cut 4 bases from V and 4 bases from J; bases unmatched to any gene: 1. This CDR3 reads CASSSDRGPDTQYF. The CDR3 DNA is TGTGCCAGCAGCTCGGACAGGGGGCCAGATACGCAGTATTTT.

Comments on this clone: Other DNA sequences within the sample encode an identical CDR3. The V call is TRBV4-2, the J call TRBJ2-2; possible D gene TRBD2, 6 bases. V was cut by 1 base and J by 5 bases, with 8 bases left in between. The CDR3 sequence is 14 residues long. CDR1 LGHNA and CDR2 YNFKEQ come from the germline V gene. The CDR3 reads CASSQVGGTGELFF. The CDR3 nucleotides read TGTGCCAGCAGCCAAGTGGGGGGTACCGGGGAGCTGTTTTTT.

Only one count was recorded for this clone. This chain connects TRBV27 to TRBJ1-1, with 10 bases identical to TRBD1. The germline V gene encodes CDR1 MNHEY and CDR2 SMNVEV (reference sequence). This CDR3 is 16 amino acids long. V was pared by 7 bases and J by 2 bases, with 10 bases of the junction left unmatched. The CDR3 sequence: CASNRQGAGDNTEAFF. The DNA of the CDR3 is TGTGCCAGCAACCGACAGGGGGCCGGGGACAACACTGAAGCTTTCTTT.

The chain couples TRBV5-8 to TRBJ1-4, with D uncertain. The CDR3 is made up of 16 amino acids. The V gene lost 5 bases and the J gene lost 8 bases, with 22 bases spanning the gap. Germline V gene lookup returns CDR1 SGHTS and CDR2 YDEGEE. In nucleotides, the CDR3 is TGTGCCAGCAGTTTTTCCTACAGCGGTCCCTTCGAAAAACTGTTTTTT. Amino acid sequence: CASSFSYSGPFEKLFF.

The genes are TRBV9 and TRBJ2-5, with TRBD2 identical over 7 bases. Germline V gene sequence: CDR1 SGDLS, CDR2 YYNGEE. V dropped 1 base and J dropped 2; count of bases not matched to a gene: 5. The CDR3 is made up of 15 amino acids. CDR3 coding DNA: TGTGCCAGCAGCGTAAACGTGGGGGGGCAAGAGACCCAGTACTTC. This codes for CASSVNVGGQETQYF.

V usage is TRBV7-6 and J usage is TRBJ2-7; TRBD1 aligns across 8 bases. This CDR3 has 15 residues. The trim removed 4 bases at V and 3 bases at J, leaving 8 bases unmatched. Germline V gene lookup returns CDR1 SGHVS and CDR2 FNYEAQ. For the CDR3, the DNA is TGTGCCAGCAGCTACGGACAGGGACAAATCTACGAGCAGTACTTC. Translation: CASSYGQGQIYEQYF.

The rearrangement uses TRBV7-2 and TRBJ2-5, with 8 bases lining up with TRBD2. Unmatched junction bases numbered 6, after V lost 1 base and J lost 5 bases. Germline assignment: CDR1 SGHTA and CDR2 FQGNSA. This CDR3 is 15 amino acids long. This chain's CDR3 is CASSLGASGWETQYF. CDR3 nucleotides: TGTGCCAGCAGCTTAGGGGCTAGCGGGTGGGAGACCCAGTACTTC.

This chain connects TRBV11-2 to TRBJ2-2, with 12 bases matching TRBD1. The CDR3 loop spans 16 amino acids. V lost 3 bases and J lost 6; bases outside the gene matches: 5. CDR1 is SGHAT, CDR2 FQNNGV, per germline. CDR3 sequence reads: CASSFRGQGAPGELFF. CDR3 DNA sequence: TGTGCCAGCAGCTTCAGGGGACAGGGGGCGCCCGGGGAGCTGTTTTTT.

The V gene is TRBV19, the J gene TRBJ1-5; D is ambiguous. V was clipped by 7 bases and J by 7 bases, with 14 bases between them. CDR1 LNHDA and CDR2 SQIVND come from the germline V gene (reference sequence). The CDR3 runs to 13 residues. The CDR3 coding sequence is TGTGCCAGTATGGGTCATCGGAGGCAGCCCCAGCATTTT. It codes for CASMGHRRQPQHF.

This clone showed up just a few times. The gene calls are TRBV5-1 and TRBJ1-1, with 8 bases identical to TRBD1. V shed 2 bases and J 4 bases; nucleotides not matched to a gene: 1. Germline CDR1 and CDR2: SGHRS and YFSETQ. CDR3 length: 13 residues. CDR3 nucleotide sequence: TGCGCCAGCAGCTTCACAGGGGGCACTGAAGCTTTCTTT. Translation: CASSFTGGTEAFF.

The chain links TRBV5-8 to TRBJ2-5, with 14 bases lining up with TRBD2. CDR3 size: 17 residues. J lost 0 bases, V lost 2 bases, and 3 bases had no gene match. The germline gives CDR1 SGHTS, CDR2 YDEGEE. The CDR3 protein is CASSFGLAGGDQETQYF. Here the CDR3 DNA reads TGTGCCAGCAGCTTCGGACTAGCGGGAGGCGACCAAGAGACCCAGTACTTC.

The genes are TRBV29-1 and TRBJ2-7; weak D call: TRBD1 (5 bases). V shed 6 bases and J shed 6 bases, with 30 bases lying between them. Germline CDR1 SQVTM, CDR2 ANQGSEA. CDR3 length: 17 residues. CDR3 in DNA: TGCAGCGTCGTCGACAGAAAGATAGATTTTCCCCTGGGCGAGCAGTACTTC. Amino acid sequence: CSVVDRKIDFPLGEQYF.

The chain recombines TRBV5-5 with TRBJ2-7; D is perhaps TRBD2 (6 bases). CDR3 length: 14 residues. The V gene's germline CDR1 is SGHKS and CDR2 YYEKEE (reference sequence). Trimming pared 0 bases from V and 4 bases from J, leaving 11 bases between. This CDR3 reads CASSLGGVGYEQYF. The CDR3 nucleotides are TGTGCCAGCAGCTTGGGGGGGGTGGGGTACGAGCAGTACTTC.

The V gene is TRBV6-1, the J gene TRBJ1-1; 9 nucleotides align to TRBD1. Per germline, CDR1 MNHNS and CDR2 SASEGT. This CDR3 region has 15 residues. With 6 bases clipped from V and 0 bases from J, the junction kept 5 bases outside the gene matches. CDR3 protein: CASRRGQGLNTEAFF. In DNA form, the CDR3 reads TGTGCCAGCAGGAGGGGACAGGGACTGAACACTGAAGCTTTCTTT.

The chain joins TRBV7-2 to TRBJ2-7; D is perhaps TRBD1 (6 bases). Germline V gene data show CDR1 as SGHTA and CDR2 as FQGNSA. The CDR3 is 15 amino acids. V was cut by 2 bases and J by 3 bases, with 14 bases left in between. The CDR3 reads CASSLKGQGSYEQYF. For the CDR3, the DNA is TGTGCCAGCAGCTTAAAAGGTCAGGGGAGCTACGAGCAGTACTTC.

The V and J genes are TRBV5-1 and TRBJ2-5; TRBD1 agrees at 10 bases. The CDR3 covers 14 residues. Per the germline V gene, CDR1 is SGHRS and CDR2 is YFSETQ. V gave up 4 bases and J gave up 4 bases; unmatched junction bases: 4. CDR3 region: CASSTGDRGETQYF. The CDR3 coding sequence is TGCGCCAGCAGCACCGGGGACAGGGGAGAGACCCAGTACTTC.

The rearrangement joins TRBV19 to TRBJ1-3, with a possible D match to TRBD1 (5 bases). The V and J ends lost 7 bases and 2 bases respectively, with 15 bases between them. The CDR3 contains 15 residues. Per germline, CDR1 LNHDA and CDR2 SQIVND (reference sequence). The CDR3 coding sequence is TGTGCCAGTACCCGGGACTCCCGAGCTGGAAACACCATATATTTT. Translation gives CASTRDSRAGNTIYF.

The genes are TRBV18 and TRBJ2-1, with 13 bases fitting TRBD2. Germline CDR1 is KGHSH and CDR2 is LQKENI. The CDR3 sequence is 18 residues long. V shed 3 bases, J shed 0 bases, and the junction held 5 bases outside the gene matches. CDR3 nucleotides: TGTGCCAGCTCACCTCCTTGGACTAGCGGGAGCTCCTACAATGAGCAGTTCTTC. This encodes CASSPPWTSGSSYNEQFF.

In its sample, this clone was seen once. The chain uses TRBV29-1 and TRBJ2-1; 7 bases match TRBD2. The V segment lost 3 bases and the J segment 12 bases; nucleotides outside the gene matches: 11. Germline assignment: CDR1 SQVTM and CDR2 ANQGSEA. The CDR3 has 13 amino acids. The CDR3 DNA is TGCAGCGTTGAGTCTAGCGGCGGGGTCGGGCAGTTCTTC. Its protein product is CSVESSGGVGQFF.

The chain links TRBV7-8 to TRBJ1-4, with TRBD1 matching 9 bases. Trimming took 2 bases from V and 6 from J; bases not matched to a gene: 10. Germline assignment: CDR1 SGHVS and CDR2 FQNEAQ. This CDR3 region has 17 residues. CDR3 in amino acids: CASSLRISGQGDEKLFF. CDR3 DNA sequence: TGTGCCAGCAGCTTAAGGATATCGGGACAGGGAGATGAAAAACTGTTTTTT.

This sequence joins TRBV2 and TRBJ1-6; D might be TRBD1 (6 bases). Trimming pared 2 bases from V and 7 bases from J, leaving 12 bases between. CDR1 and CDR2 (germline): SNHLY, FYNNEI. This CDR3 has 15 residues. The CDR3 bases are TGTGCCAGCAGTGAAATGGGACAAGTGAATTCACCCCTCCACTTT. Its protein product is CASSEMGQVNSPLHF.

The V and J genes are TRBV15 and TRBJ1-4, with D perhaps TRBD1 (5 bases). The V and J ends lost 2 bases and 6 bases respectively, with 13 bases between them. This CDR3 contains 15 residues. The germline V gene encodes CDR1 LNHNV and CDR2 YYDKDF (reference sequence). The CDR3 reads CATSRSRDFDEKLFF. The CDR3 DNA is TGTGCCACCAGCAGATCCCGGGACTTTGATGAAAAACTGTTTTTT.

The chain has TRBV30 and TRBJ2-1; 8 bases match TRBD1. CDR1 is GTSNPN and CDR2 is SVGIG in the germline V gene (reference sequence). The trim removed 4 bases at V and 7 bases at J, leaving 3 bases unmatched. This CDR3 is 12 amino acids long. The DNA of the CDR3 is TGTGCCTGGACAGGGGGCGAAAATGAGCAGTTCTTC. It is translated as CAWTGGENEQFF. Supplemented by reference TRBV30 and TRBJ2-1, the full variable domain reads SQTIHQWPATLVQPVGSPLSLECTVEGTSNPNLYWYRQAAGRGLQLLFYSVGIGQISSEVPQNLSASRPQDRQFILSSKKLLLSDSGFYLCAWTGGENEQFFGPGTRLTVL.

The chain recombines TRBV23-1 with TRBJ2-5; 9 bases agree with TRBD2. TRBV23-1 is known as an ORF, though its function is uncertain. V gave up 0 bases and J gave up 2 bases; unmatched junction bases: 1. The CDR3 covers 15 residues. CDR3 in DNA: TGCGCCAGCAGTCAATCGGGACTAGCTCAAGAGACCCAGTACTTC. Translated, it gives CASSQSGLAQETQYF.

The genes are TRBV7-3 and TRBJ2-5; 7 bases align to TRBD1. The CDR3 totals 14 residues. V lost 5 bases and J lost 0; bases outside the gene matches: 3. The V gene's germline CDR1 is SGHTA and CDR2 FQGTGA. CDR3 sequence (DNA): TGTGCCAGCAGCCCAGGGGGTTACCAAGAGACCCAGTACTTC. Amino acid sequence: CASSPGGYQETQYF.

This clone was counted only a few times. CDR3 DNA sequence: TGTGCCTCTGAATCGGGCAATCAGCCCCAGCATTTT. It yields the protein CASESGNQPQHF. The J gene is TRBJ1-5, the V gene TRBV30; D is unresolved. The CDR3 loop spans 12 amino acids. Trimming pared 7 bases from V and 2 bases from J, leaving 9 bases between. Germline values: CDR1 GTSNPN, CDR2 SVGIG (reference sequence).

This CDR3 reads CASSRRAGVDIQYF. As DNA, the CDR3 is TGTGCCAGTAGCCGGAGGGCCGGTGTGGACATTCAGTACTTC. The V gene is TRBV19, the J gene TRBJ2-4; perhaps TRBD2 as D (6 bases). Germline CDR1 LNHDA, CDR2 SQIVND (reference sequence). The CDR3 spans 14 residues. V was cut by 6 bases and J by 8 bases, with 17 bases left in between.

The chain recombines TRBV20-1 with TRBJ1-1; no clear D gene. The CDR3 length is 11 residues. Trimming stripped 6 bases from V and 7 bases from J, with 12 bases between. The V gene's germline CDR1 is DFQATT and CDR2 SNEGSKA (reference sequence). CDR3 coding DNA: TGCAGTGCCACACGTACAGTTGAAGCTTTCTTT. Its protein product is CSATRTVEAFF.